The 8 T cell receptor beta chains below come from one sample, sequenced in a study of identical twins. Each CDR3 protein is one row after TCRdb ran MiXCR on the 5' RACE reads. The sample yields a few hundred thousand distinct CDR3 sequences, more than 9% seen once. These data were likewise used in another study, on yellow fever vaccine responses in identical twins.

What was sequenced was PBMCs. The receptor source for this set is a woman aged 18-30 years in good health.

The rearrangement links TRBV12-3 or TRBV12-4 to TRBJ2-2; D gene unclear. Trimming removed 5 bases from V and 2 bases from J, with 6 bases in between. This CDR3 spans 13 amino acids. CDR3 nucleotides: TGTGCCAGCAGTCCACACAACACCGGGGAGCTGTTTTTT. As protein: CASSPHNTGELFF.

The CDR3 region has the DNA TGTGCCAGCTCACCAAAGGGACAGGGCTACAATGAGCAGTTCTTC. Its translation is CASSPKGQGYNEQFF. The rearrangement joins TRBV18 to TRBJ2-1, with 9 bases fitting TRBD1. V was clipped by 2 bases and J by 3 bases; unmatched bases: 2. Germline V lookup: CDR1 KGHSH, CDR2 LQKENI. This CDR3 region has 15 residues.

The chain has TRBV6-5 and TRBJ1-1, with D maybe TRBD1 (6 bases). Trimming took 3 bases from V and 0 from J, leaving 23 bases between them. Germline V gene lookup returns CDR1 MNHEY and CDR2 SVGAGI. The CDR3 runs 19 residues. CDR3 DNA sequence: TGTGCCAGCAGTTATCGGGGGGCGGGGGCCCTCCCCCTGAACACTGAAGCTTTCTTT. Translation gives CASSYRGAGALPLNTEAFF.

This clonotype was observed a few times. This chain connects TRBV3-1 to TRBJ2-3; no reliable D call. The germline V and J ends were trimmed by 6 bases and 3 bases, with 4 bases remaining between them. Germline V gene data show CDR1 as LGHDT and CDR2 as YNNKEL (reference sequence). The CDR3 loop spans 11 amino acids. Written as DNA, the CDR3 is TGTGCCAGCAGGGAGACAGATACGCAGTATTTT. Protein product: CASRETDTQYF.

This clonotype was found a few times. Here the CDR3 DNA reads TGCGCCAGCAGCTCGACGGCTTCCGGGGAGCTGTTTTTT. Amino acids: CASSSTASGELFF. The chain combines TRBV5-1 with TRBJ2-2; no clear D gene. With 3 bases removed from V and 6 bases from J, the gap between germline ends came to 9 bases. The CDR3 covers 13 residues. Germline-derived CDR1 and CDR2 are SGHRS and YFSETQ.

This clonotype was detected many times. V gene TRBV3-1 combines with J gene TRBJ2-1; 9 nucleotides line up with TRBD2. V lost 1 base and J lost 0; bases outside the gene matches: 4. The CDR3 has 17 amino acids. Germline loops: CDR1 LGHDT, CDR2 YNNKEL (reference sequence). Written as DNA, the CDR3 is TGTGCCAGCAGCCAAGTGATAGCGGGGGACTCCTACAATGAGCAGTTCTTC. Its translation is CASSQVIAGDSYNEQFF.

Of note for this clonotype: This may arise from a read error, as a much more abundant clone is one base away. The genes are TRBV15 and TRBJ2-3, with D perhaps TRBD1 or TRBD2 (5 bases each). Looked up from germline, CDR1 is LNHNV and CDR2 is YYDKDF (reference sequence). The CDR3 loop spans 16 amino acids. CDR3 coding DNA: TGTGCCACCAGCAGAGAGGGGACCAGAAGCACAGCTACGCAGTATTTT. Translating gives CATSREGTRSTATQYF.

The chain employs TRBV3-1 and TRBJ2-5; 7 bases are a match to TRBD2. The trim removed 4 bases at V and 5 bases at J, leaving 13 bases unmatched. CDR3 size: 16 residues. The germline V gene encodes CDR1 LGHDT and CDR2 YNNKEL (reference sequence). DNA of the CDR3: TGTGCCAGCAGCCCTTTGGTGACATCGGGAGGCGAGACCCAGTACTTC. This encodes CASSPLVTSGGETQYF.